This TCR beta chain was sequenced for a study of CD8 T cells in ankylosing spondylitis. On this clonotype: Its target is unknown.

Preparation of TCR beta libraries was done by quantitative 5'-RACE with molecular barcodes. MiXCR, applied by TCRdb to the 5' RACE reads, yields one record per CDR3 protein. The table includes around 390,000 distinct CDR3 sequences, about a fifth detected once. Study-wide results and limits: For ankylosing spondylitis blood, a TCR beta motif of eight or nine highly homologous variants appeared characteristic. Disease-linked clones reportedly showed significant enrichment in matched ankylosing spondylitis synovial fluid.

CDR3 length: 12 amino acids. The ends were cut back, 2 bases at V and 3 bases at J, with 7 bases in the middle. Germline V CDR1 and CDR2: SQVTM, ANQGSEA. The sample was blood, either unsorted or a sorted T cell fraction (not recorded which). This chain joins TRBV29-1 and TRBJ1-2; the D is unclear. The clonotype was recovered from a male donor with ankylosing spondylitis. The CDR3 nucleotides read TGCAGCGTTGAATTTCACGACTATGGCTACACCTTC. Its translation: CSVEFHDYGYTF.